These 28 T cell receptor beta chains were sequenced from one sample in a study of blood T cell repertoires in COVID-19. Here immunoSEQ multiplex PCR was the method, and the copy in TCRdb shows in-frame clones only, minus some. The profile shows hundreds of thousands of clones, about 89% of them singletons. The sequencing input was PBMCs or T cells enriched from blood (not recorded which). The source of these receptors is a woman younger than 35 who had recovered from COVID-19.

This clone was counted between two and nine times. The chain uses TRBV6-2 or TRBV6-3 and TRBJ1-5, with 8 bases aligning to TRBD1. The CDR3 totals 14 residues. V trimming: 2 bases; J trimming: 6 bases; junction bases outside the gene matches: 3. CDR1 is MNHEY and CDR2 is SVGEGT in the germline V gene. CDR3 nucleotides: TGTGCCAGCAGTTACCGGACAGGGACTCAGCCCCAGCATTTT. Its translation is CASSYRTGTQPQHF.

About this clone itself: The identical CDR3 is also encoded by other nucleotide sequences in the sample. The chain is built from TRBV19 and TRBJ1-2; D unclear. This CDR3 has 14 residues. The V gene's germline CDR1 is LNHDA and CDR2 SQIVND (reference sequence). Trimming took off 1 base at V and 2 bases at J, with 8 bases between the two ends. The chain's CDR3 is CASSIVGGNYGYTF. CDR3 nucleotides: TGTGCCAGTAGTATAGTCGGAGGGAACTATGGCTACACCTTC.

V gene TRBV7-9 combines with J gene TRBJ1-1, with D unresolved. The V end lost 3 bases, the J end lost 3 bases, and 8 bases lay between the germline ends. CDR3 length: 13 amino acids. The V gene's germline CDR1 is SEHNR and CDR2 FQNEAQ (reference sequence). The DNA for the CDR3 is TGTGCCAGCAGCTTTCTGTCGGACACTGAAGCTTTCTTT. Protein product: CASSFLSDTEAFF.

The rearrangement uses TRBV4-3 and TRBJ2-7; D is uncertain. Per the germline V gene, CDR1 is LGHNA and CDR2 is YSLEER. Trimming cost V 2 bases and J 1 base, with 9 bases left between them. This CDR3 spans 14 amino acids. The CDR3 region is CASSQSVGSYEQYF. CDR3 nucleotide sequence: TGCGCCAGCAGCCAATCGGTCGGTTCCTACGAGCAGTACTTC.

V is TRBV7-9 and J is TRBJ2-7, with TRBD2 matching over 9 bases. Germline V gives CDR1 SEHNR, CDR2 FQNEAQ (reference sequence). The CDR3 is made up of 17 amino acids. J lost 7 bases, V lost 5 bases, and 18 bases had no gene match. Here the CDR3 reads CASSPRLAAGLLLEQYF. The CDR3 DNA reads TGTGCCAGCAGCCCCAGACTAGCGGCAGGACTACTACTGGAGCAGTACTTC.

As DNA, the CDR3 is TGTGCCAGCAGCACCCCCCCCGGGGGACAGGGGATGAAGAATTCACCCCTCCACTTT. Its translation is CASSTPPGGQGMKNSPLHF. V and J are TRBV28 and TRBJ1-6; TRBD1 matches at 10 bases. The CDR3 consists of 19 residues. Germline loops: CDR1 MDHEN, CDR2 SYDVKM. With 6 bases clipped from V and 7 bases from J, the junction kept 18 bases outside the gene matches.

The rearrangement links TRBV3-1 (or the pseudogene TRBV3-2) to TRBJ2-3; 8 bases fit TRBD2. The CDR3 covers 15 residues. Unmatched junction bases numbered 5, after V lost 4 bases and J lost 2 bases. The germline CDR1 and CDR2 sequences are LGHDT and YNNKEL (reference sequence). CDR3 region: CASSLLADFTDTQYF. In DNA form, the CDR3 reads TGTGCCAGCAGCCTACTAGCGGACTTCACAGATACGCAGTATTTT.

The chain combines TRBV6-2 or TRBV6-3 with TRBJ1-3; tentative D call: TRBD1 (5 bases). The germline V and J ends were trimmed by 0 bases and 3 bases, with 9 bases remaining between them. The germline V gene encodes CDR1 MNHEY and CDR2 SVGEGT. CDR3 length: 15 amino acids. The CDR3 DNA reads as TGTGCCAGCAGTTACTCCAGGGTTCTTGGAAACACCATATATTTT. As protein: CASSYSRVLGNTIYF.

The chain joins TRBV9 to TRBJ1-2; D gene ambiguous. The CDR3 sequence is 14 residues long. Trimming removed 0 bases at V and 7 bases at J, with 13 bases between. CDR1 and CDR2 (germline): SGDLS, YYNGEE. CDR3 loop: CASSVDERESGYTF. Here the CDR3 DNA reads TGTGCCAGCAGCGTAGACGAGAGAGAATCTGGCTACACCTTC.

The sample holds one count of this clone. V usage is TRBV29-1 and J usage is TRBJ1-1; 10 nucleotides align to TRBD1. After removal of 3 bases from V and 3 bases from J, the junction contained 10 bases not matched to a gene. This CDR3 is 16 amino acids long. Germline V lookup: CDR1 SQVTM, CDR2 ANQGSEA. The CDR3 reads CSVDSPTGGRDTEAFF. CDR3 sequence (DNA): TGCAGCGTTGATTCCCCGACAGGGGGCAGAGACACTGAAGCTTTCTTT.

The chain is built from TRBV7-9 and TRBJ1-2, with 7 bases that match TRBD1. Per germline, CDR1 SEHNR and CDR2 FQNEAQ (reference sequence). After removal of 5 bases from V and 3 bases from J, the junction contained 6 bases not matched to a gene. The CDR3 is 14 residues long. The CDR3 loop reads CASSKAGQDYGYTF. In DNA, the CDR3 is TGTGCCAGCAGCAAAGCAGGACAGGACTATGGCTACACCTTC.

This chain links TRBV7-8 with TRBJ1-1; possibly TRBD1 for D (6 bases). The CDR3 is 16 residues long. Trimming removed 5 bases at V and 8 bases at J, with 24 bases between. In germline, CDR1 is SGHVS, CDR2 FQNEAQ. CDR3 in amino acids: CASSTELQVRGREAFF. CDR3 in DNA: TGTGCCAGCAGCACGGAGCTACAGGTTAGGGGGAGAGAAGCTTTCTTT.

This clone was detected only once. The chain uses TRBV3-1 (or the pseudogene TRBV3-2) and TRBJ1-1, with D possibly TRBD1 on 5 matching bases. This CDR3 spans 14 amino acids. Germline values: CDR1 LGHDT, CDR2 YNNKEL (reference sequence). Trimming left V 6 bases short and J 4 bases short, with 15 bases between. The chain's CDR3 is CASRRGGAGTEAFF. DNA for the CDR3: TGTGCCAGCAGACGAGGCGGGGCGGGCACTGAAGCTTTCTTT.

The J gene is TRBJ2-2, the V gene TRBV5-4; 8 bases map to TRBD2. V lost 4 bases and J lost 3; bases outside the gene matches: 8. CDR1 SGHNT and CDR2 YYREEE come from the germline V gene (reference sequence). The CDR3 runs to 16 residues. The chain's CDR3 is CASSTGTRGDTGELFF. The CDR3 DNA sequence: TGTGCCAGCAGCACAGGGACGCGGGGGGACACCGGGGAGCTGTTTTTT.

This sequence joins TRBV3-1 (or the pseudogene TRBV3-2) and TRBJ1-2; the D is unclear. The CDR3 sequence is 12 residues long. The V gene lost 0 bases and the J gene lost 8 bases, with 7 bases spanning the gap. The germline V gene encodes CDR1 LGHDT and CDR2 YNNKEL (reference sequence). CDR3 nucleotide sequence: TGTGCCAGCAGCCAAGAGGGAGGAGGCTACACCTTC. It is translated as CASSQEGGGYTF.

The chain couples TRBV13 to TRBJ1-3; perhaps TRBD1 as D (6 bases). V lost 5 bases to trimming and J lost 0 bases, with 11 bases between them. Looked up from germline, CDR1 is PRHDT and CDR2 is FYEKMQ (reference sequence). The CDR3 totals 15 residues. CDR3 amino acids: CASSATGFSGNTIYF. In DNA form, the CDR3 reads TGTGCCAGCAGCGCGACAGGCTTCTCTGGAAACACCATATATTTT.

The V and J genes are TRBV5-1 and TRBJ1-2, with D possibly TRBD1 on 6 matching bases. The germline V and J ends were trimmed by 6 bases and 5 bases, with 14 bases remaining between them. Germline CDR1 is SGHRS and CDR2 is YFSETQ. The CDR3 runs to 13 residues. For the CDR3, the DNA is TGCGCCAGCACACAGAACAGGGCTTATGGCTACACCTTC. Translation gives CASTQNRAYGYTF.

This clone was found once. This chain links TRBV28 with TRBJ2-2; TRBD2 matches at 10 bases. The CDR3 runs to 15 residues. Per germline, CDR1 MDHEN and CDR2 SYDVKM. Germline trimming cut 4 bases from V and 3 bases from J; bases unmatched to any gene: 2. CDR3: CASSWGTSDTGELFF. The CDR3 DNA sequence: TGTGCCAGCAGTTGGGGGACTAGCGACACCGGGGAGCTGTTTTTT. Full variable domain (remainder filled in from reference TRBV28 and TRBJ2-2): DVKVTQSSRYLVKRTGEKVFLECVQDMDHENMFWYRQDPGLGLRLIYFSYDVKMKEKGDIPEGYSVSREKKERFSLILESASTNQTSMYLCASSWGTSDTGELFFGEGSRLTVL.

With regard to this clone: In the same sample, other DNA sequences code for this CDR3. This chain uses TRBV6-5 with TRBJ1-1; D perhaps matches TRBD1 (5 bases). CDR3 length: 13 residues. Per germline, CDR1 MNHEY and CDR2 SVGAGI. V was clipped by 6 bases and J by 1 base, with 9 bases between them. CDR3 in DNA: TGTGCCAGCAGGGGAACAGGGAACACTGAAGCTTTCTTT. Protein: CASRGTGNTEAFF.

V is TRBV11-3 and J is TRBJ2-7; 7 nucleotides agree with TRBD2. The CDR3 runs to 17 residues. Germline V CDR1 and CDR2: SGHNT, YENEEA. J was trimmed by 5 bases and V by 5 bases; bases with no gene match: 18. DNA of the CDR3: TGTGCCAGCAGCCCCGATCGCTTTCAAGCGGGATTGAACGAGCAGTACTTC. Translating gives CASSPDRFQAGLNEQYF.

This clone occurred a few times. The V call is TRBV9, the J call TRBJ1-6; a possible D gene is TRBD1 (5 bases). The CDR3 totals 15 residues. The germline gives CDR1 SGDLS, CDR2 YYNGEE. V was pared by 3 bases and J by 9 bases, with 16 bases between. The CDR3 loop reads CASSARGGDGSPLHF. CDR3 DNA: TGTGCCAGCAGCGCCCGCGGAGGGGACGGTTCACCCCTCCACTTT. The full variable domain, completed using reference TRBV9 and TRBJ1-6, is DSGVTQTPKHLITATGQRVTLRCSPRSGDLSVYWYQQSLDQGLQFLIQYYNGEERAKGNILERFSAQQFPDLHSELNLSSLELGDSALYFCASSARGGDGSPLHFGNGTRLTVT.

The chain joins TRBV11-2 to TRBJ2-5, with a possible D match to TRBD2 (6 bases). V lost 4 bases and J lost 5, with 20 bases in between. The CDR3 has 16 residues. Germline V gives CDR1 SGHAT, CDR2 FQNNGV. The CDR3 loop reads CASSSIRGSRFETQYF. DNA of the CDR3: TGTGCCAGCAGCTCGATCCGGGGGAGCAGGTTTGAGACCCAGTACTTC.

This chain joins TRBV19 and TRBJ2-7; 8 bases agree with TRBD1. The trim removed 10 bases at V and 3 bases at J, leaving 11 bases unmatched. In germline, CDR1 is LNHDA, CDR2 SQIVND (reference sequence). The CDR3 runs 14 residues. This chain's CDR3 is CATSPGQGFYEQYF. The CDR3 nucleotides are TGTGCCACCTCTCCCGGACAGGGATTCTACGAGCAGTACTTC.

With respect to this clone: The sample carries other DNA sequences with the same CDR3. V gene TRBV2 combines with J gene TRBJ2-5, with 9 bases matching TRBD1. CDR3 size: 12 residues. Germline CDR1 reads SNHLY; CDR2 reads FYNNEI. The J segment lost 5 bases and the V segment lost 6 bases, leaving 1 base of the junction unmatched. CDR3 sequence reads: CASRDRGETQYF. CDR3 in DNA: TGTGCCAGCAGGGACAGGGGCGAGACCCAGTACTTC.

The chain combines TRBV18 with TRBJ2-1; 9 bases line up with TRBD2. J lost 9 bases, V lost 0 bases, and 9 bases had no gene match. The CDR3 runs to 16 residues. Germline CDR1 KGHSH, CDR2 LQKENI. For the CDR3, the DNA is TGTGCCAGCTCACCACCAGATAGCGGGAGATCGTTTGAGCAGTTCTTC. Its protein is CASSPPDSGRSFEQFF.

In this sample, this clone turned up once. This chain uses TRBV24-1 with TRBJ1-1; D not resolved. CDR1 KGHDR and CDR2 SFDVKD come from the germline V gene. The CDR3 runs to 14 residues. Trimming took 10 bases from V and 8 from J, leaving 22 bases between them. The CDR3, as DNA: TGTGCCACTAAGGCTTCGGGTGGGTTCGGGGAAGCTTTCTTT. Its protein product is CATKASGGFGEAFF.

V and J are TRBV10-3 and TRBJ1-2, with 10 positions matching TRBD1. CDR1 and CDR2 from the germline V gene are ENHRY and SYGVKD. The ends lost 6 bases at V and 7 bases at J; junction bases unmatched: 11. The CDR3 is 15 residues long. CDR3 in amino acids: CAISSKGQGLGGYTF. In DNA form, the CDR3 reads TGTGCCATCAGCTCTAAGGGACAGGGGTTGGGTGGCTACACCTTC.

V gene TRBV2 combines with J gene TRBJ2-5, with a tentative D call TRBD2 (5 bases). The V and J ends lost 10 bases and 5 bases respectively, with 11 bases between them. This CDR3 comprises 11 residues. Germline values: CDR1 SNHLY, CDR2 FYNNEI. The CDR3 is CATGERETQYF. DNA of the CDR3: TGTGCCACCGGGGAGCGGGAGACCCAGTACTTC.